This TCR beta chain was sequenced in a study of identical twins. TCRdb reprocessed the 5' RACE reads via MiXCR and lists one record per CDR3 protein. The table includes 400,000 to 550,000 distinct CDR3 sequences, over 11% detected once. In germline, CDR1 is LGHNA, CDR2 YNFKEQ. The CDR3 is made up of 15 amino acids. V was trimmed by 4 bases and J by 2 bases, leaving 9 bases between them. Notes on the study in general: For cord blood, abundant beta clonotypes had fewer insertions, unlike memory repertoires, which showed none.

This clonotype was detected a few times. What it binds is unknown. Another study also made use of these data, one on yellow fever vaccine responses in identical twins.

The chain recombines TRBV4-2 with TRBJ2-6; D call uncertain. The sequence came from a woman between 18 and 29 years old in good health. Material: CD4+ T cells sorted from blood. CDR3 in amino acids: CASSPAKPGANVLTF. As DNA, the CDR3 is TGTGCCAGCAGCCCAGCAAAGCCTGGGGCCAACGTCCTGACTTTC.